The clone carrying this T cell receptor beta chain was seen repeatedly, ten times or more. TCRdb independently ran MiXCR on the 5' RACE reads; one entry per CDR3 protein. This table has 250,000 to 400,000 distinct CDR3 sequences, roughly 11% appearing once. The entry originates in a study of CD8 T cells in ankylosing spondylitis. The ends were cut back, 5 bases at V and 7 bases at J, with 14 bases in the middle. The germline V gene encodes CDR1 SEHNR and CDR2 FQNEAQ (reference sequence). The CDR3 consists of 13 residues. The receptor's source is a female donor with ankylosing spondylitis or in good health (not recorded which). The V call is TRBV7-9, the J call TRBJ1-2; D is ambiguous. The sequenced sample consisted of blood, either unsorted or a sorted T cell fraction (not recorded which). The CDR3 spells CASSDLRRSGYTF. CDR3 nucleotide sequence: TGTGCCAGCAGCGACCTACGGAGGAGTGGCTACACCTTC.